This TCR beta chain was captured in a study of somatic mutations in cytotoxic T cells in rheumatoid arthritis. Turning to the study itself: The flow sorting of some V beta antibody-stained T-cell populations reached nearly 100% purity, and the sorted populations included V beta1+ cells sequenced for TCRB.

Original processing notes: Expanded CD8+ clones from patients, those larger than 1%, seldom had a match among published virus-specific TCRB sequences. This table comes from immunoSEQ multiplex PCR, and its TCRdb copy is limited to in-frame clones, with some not included. That table furnishes V, J and clone size, whereas the DNA furnished D and trimming. Here the sample spans under 25,000 clones, about 85% being singletons. To note about this clone: Its cognate antigen is unknown.

Study observations and caveats: A significant difference in CD8+ T-cell clonality was not found between rheumatoid arthritis patients and age-matched healthy controls.

Sequenced material: CD8+ T cells sorted from blood. The TCR comes from a middle-aged woman with rheumatoid arthritis.

The CDR3: CASTQGLNQPQHF. CDR3 DNA: TGTGCCAGCACCCAGGGACTCAATCAGCCCCAGCATTTT. The chain has TRBV6-5 and TRBJ1-5, with a tentative D call TRBD1 (5 bases). This CDR3 has 13 residues. The germline V gene encodes CDR1 MNHEY and CDR2 SVGAGI. Trimming stripped 7 bases from V and 3 bases from J, with 10 bases between.